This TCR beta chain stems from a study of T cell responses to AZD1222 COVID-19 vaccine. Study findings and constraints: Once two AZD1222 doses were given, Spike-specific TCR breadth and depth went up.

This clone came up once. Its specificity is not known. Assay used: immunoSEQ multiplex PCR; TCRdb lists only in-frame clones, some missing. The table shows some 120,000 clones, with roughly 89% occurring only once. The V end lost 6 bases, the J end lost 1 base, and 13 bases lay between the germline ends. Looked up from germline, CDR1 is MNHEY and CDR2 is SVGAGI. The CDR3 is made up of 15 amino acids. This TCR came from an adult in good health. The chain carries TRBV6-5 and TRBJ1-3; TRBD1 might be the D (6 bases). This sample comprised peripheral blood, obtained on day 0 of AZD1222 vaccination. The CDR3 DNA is TGTGCCAGCAGAATCACAGGGACTTCTGGAAACACCATATATTTT. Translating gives CASRITGTSGNTIYF.